The rows below give T cell receptor beta chains drawn from one sample of a study of blood T cell repertoires in COVID-19. Assay used: immunoSEQ multiplex PCR; TCRdb lists only in-frame clones, some missing. This table has almost 55,000 clones, over 70% appearing once. Sequenced sample: peripheral blood. The receptors here all came from a human donor in a cohort sampled during active COVID-19. Both conserved end residues are part of each CDR3. Each record gives: D gene, J gene, V gene, clone size, CDR3 DNA, CDR3 protein. D genes are given only for firm matches. Size values are once, few and many counts, or a class for expanded clones, and some rows have none.

>TRBD1|TRBJ1-1|TRBV5-6|.
TGTGCCAGCAGCTTCAGACAGGGGAGGGAGGCTTTCTTT
CASSFRQGREAFF
>TRBD1|TRBJ2-3|TRBV4-3|.
TGCGCCAGCAGCCTGTCCGGGACAGGGGGACTAGCTAGCACAGATACGCAGTATTTT
CASSLSGTGGLASTDTQYF
>TRBD1|TRBJ1-3|TRBV4-1|.
TGCGCCAGCAGCCAAGGGACAGGGGTCTCTGGAAACACCATATATTTT
CASSQGTGVSGNTIYF
>.|TRBJ1-4|TRBV4-2|.
TGTGCCAGCAGCCAAGAAAGTGGGGGGATTAATGAAAAACTGTTTTTT
CASSQESGGINEKLFF
>.|TRBJ2-6|TRBV21-1|.
TGTGCCACCAACCATTCTAGCGGGGGAGACCAACCAGCTGGGGCCAACGTCCTGACTTTC
CATNHSSGGDQPAGANVLTF
>.|TRBJ2-7|TRBV4-2|few
TGTGCCAGCAGCCAACAAACCGGAGATACCTACGAGCAGTACTTC
CASSQQTGDTYEQYF
>.|TRBJ1-6|TRBV3-1/TRBV3-2|.
TGTGCCAGCAGCCAAGAGGAGGCCTGGGTCGGAACCAATTCACCCCTCCACTTT
CASSQEEAWVGTNSPLHF
>.|TRBJ2-2|TRBV7-8|few
TGTGCCAGCAGCTTAGTAGCAGGGAATACCGGGGAGCTGTTTTTT
CASSLVAGNTGELFF
>TRBD1|TRBJ2-7|TRBV7-8|.
TGTGCCAGCAGCTTAGAGGGACAGGGCTACGAGCAGTACTTC
CASSLEGQGYEQYF
>.|TRBJ2-1|TRBV7-9|.
TGTGCCAGCAGCCACGTGAGCTCCTACAATGAGCAGTTCTTC
CASSHVSSYNEQFF
>TRBD1|TRBJ1-2|TRBV6-5|.
TGTGCCAGCAGGGCCCCGGGACAGGGGAATGGCTACACCTTC
CASRAPGQGNGYTF
>.|TRBJ1-1|TRBV10-3|.
TGTGCCATCAGCCCGGGAAGGGACACTGAAGCTTTCTTT
CAISPGRDTEAFF
>.|TRBJ2-1|TRBV5-5|.
TGTGCCAGCAGCTTGGAACAGGGCCGCTACAATGAGCAGTTCTTC
CASSLEQGRYNEQFF
>TRBD1|TRBJ1-1|TRBV6-6|few
TGTGCCAGCAGCGGACAGGAGTTCGTTGGGACTGAAGCTTTCTTT
CASSGQEFVGTEAFF
>.|TRBJ1-1|TRBV7-2|.
TGTGCCAGCAGCCGGGGGGGGGTTTACACTGAAGCTTTCTTT
CASSRGGVYTEAFF
>.|TRBJ1-2|TRBV4-2|.
TGTGCCAGCAGCCAAGAGATTAACCTAAACTATGGCTACACCTTC
CASSQEINLNYGYTF
>TRBD1|TRBJ1-6|TRBV5-3|.
TGTGCCAGAAGTTCTCTCCAGGACAGGAATAATTCACCCCTCCACTTT
CARSSLQDRNNSPLHF
>TRBD2|TRBJ2-1|TRBV11-2|.
TGTGCCAGCAGCCTCGGACTAGCACGGAGCTCCTACAATGAGCAGTTCTTC
CASSLGLARSSYNEQFF